Shown below are 20 T cell receptor beta chains from a single sample sequenced in a study of patients and donors after allogeneic stem cell transplantation. TCRdb reprocessed the RT-PCR reads with MiXCR, giving one entry per CDR3 protein. Of 84,000 or so distinct CDR3 sequences in the sample, approximately 49% were seen once. The sample consisted of blood, either unsorted or a sorted T cell fraction (not recorded which). The source of these receptors is a human donor who was either an allogeneic HSCT recipient or a stem cell or donor lymphocyte infusion donor (not recorded which). It is not recorded whose cells these are; they may come from a transplant donor.

This clonotype has only one observation. V gene TRBV29-1 combines with J gene TRBJ1-1; D is ambiguous. CDR1 and CDR2 (germline): SQVTM, ANQGSEA. The CDR3 is 13 amino acids. V was cut by 4 bases and J by 4 bases, with 13 bases left in between. The CDR3 DNA reads as TGCAGCGTTGGGACGTTTGGTGGCACTGAAGCTTTCTTT. Its protein is CSVGTFGGTEAFF.

The CDR3 reads CAISGGRGTEAFF. CDR3 nucleotide sequence: TGTGCCATCAGTGGCGGGAGGGGCACTGAAGCTTTCTTT. The chain employs TRBV10-3 and TRBJ1-1; D might be TRBD1 (5 bases). Germline loops: CDR1 ENHRY, CDR2 SYGVKD. V lost 4 bases, J lost 4 bases, and 10 bases lay in between. This CDR3 is built from 13 residues.

This chain joins TRBV7-3 and TRBJ1-6; D gene unclear. CDR3 length: 14 amino acids. CDR1 is SGHTA and CDR2 is FQGTGA in the germline V gene. The V end lost 2 bases, the J end lost 10 bases, and 12 bases lay between the germline ends. The CDR3 coding sequence is TGTGCCAGCAGCTTAGGGATTTCGGGATCACCCCTCCACTTT. Its translation: CASSLGISGSPLHF.

The V gene is TRBV4-2, the J gene TRBJ2-3, with TRBD1 identical over 7 bases. The length of the CDR3 is 14 residues. Germline lookup yields CDR1 LGHNA and CDR2 YNFKEQ. The V and J ends lost 0 bases and 3 bases, in that order; junction bases with no gene match: 0. In nucleotides, the CDR3 is TGTGCCAGCAGCCAAGAACAGGGGACAGATACGCAGTATTTT. Protein product: CASSQEQGTDTQYF.

The rearrangement joins TRBV20-1 to TRBJ1-5, with D unclear. V lost 3 bases to trimming and J lost 5 bases, with 5 bases between them. The germline CDR1 and CDR2 sequences are DFQATT and SNEGSKA (reference sequence). CDR3 length: 11 residues. The CDR3: CSARSDQPQHF. CDR3 nucleotide sequence: TGCAGTGCTAGGTCCGATCAGCCCCAGCATTTT.

Only a few counts were recorded for this clonotype. V usage is TRBV11-1 and J usage is TRBJ1-3, with D possibly matching TRBD1 (5 bases). V lost 4 bases and J 2 bases, leaving 6 bases between the germline ends. Germline V gene data show CDR1 as SGHAT and CDR2 as FQDESV (reference sequence). This CDR3 spans 13 amino acids. The CDR3 nucleotides are TGTGCCAGCAGCTCGGACACTGGAAACACCATATATTTT. Translation: CASSSDTGNTIYF.

The CDR3 region is CAIRDSSYEQYF. The CDR3 DNA is TGTGCCATCAGGGACAGCTCCTACGAGCAGTACTTC. The genes are TRBV10-3 and TRBJ2-7, with TRBD1 as a possible D gene (6 bases). The germline V and J ends were trimmed by 6 bases and 0 bases, with 6 bases remaining between them. Germline values: CDR1 ENHRY, CDR2 SYGVKD. The length of the CDR3 is 12 residues.

The rearrangement uses TRBV7-9 and TRBJ1-2; perhaps TRBD1 as D (6 bases). The CDR3 covers 13 residues. Germline assignment: CDR1 SEHNR and CDR2 FQNEAQ (reference sequence). Trimming removed 2 bases from V and 7 bases from J, with 11 bases in between. The CDR3 region is CASSLSGGGGYTF. The CDR3 nucleotides are TGTGCCAGCAGCTTAAGCGGGGGCGGTGGCTACACCTTC.

The sample holds a few counts of this clonotype. The rearrangement uses TRBV5-1 and TRBJ1-5; TRBD1 matches at 7 bases. Germline-derived CDR1 and CDR2 are SGHRS and YFSETQ. This CDR3 is built from 14 residues. V gave up 0 bases and J gave up 5 bases; unmatched junction bases: 2. The CDR3: CASSLGDSYQPQHF. For the CDR3, the DNA is TGCGCCAGCAGCTTGGGGGACAGTTATCAGCCCCAGCATTTT.

This clonotype was picked up a small number of times. This sequence joins TRBV7-9 and TRBJ2-7; 7 bases align to TRBD1. After removal of 3 bases from V and 4 bases from J, the junction contained 3 bases not matched to a gene. CDR1 and CDR2 from the germline V gene are SEHNR and FQNEAQ (reference sequence). This CDR3 region has 13 residues. CDR3 residues: CASSLRQGYEQYF. Here the CDR3 DNA reads TGTGCCAGCAGCTTGAGACAGGGTTACGAGCAGTACTTC. Drawing the rest from reference TRBV7-9 and TRBJ2-7, the complete variable domain is DTGVSQNPRHKITKRGQNVTFRCDPISEHNRLYWYRQTLGQGPEFLTYFQNEAQLEKSRLLSDRFSAERPKGSFSTLEIQRTEQGDSAMYLCASSLRQGYEQYFGPGTRLTVT.

The chain combines TRBV4-1 with TRBJ1-4; D is uncertain. Germline V gives CDR1 MGHRA, CDR2 YSYEKL. Trimming took off 0 bases at V and 4 bases at J, with 12 bases between the two ends. The CDR3 runs to 16 residues. CDR3 sequence reads: CASSQDLAVLNEKLFF. The CDR3 DNA is TGCGCCAGCAGCCAAGATTTGGCGGTCCTTAATGAAAAACTGTTTTTT.

The chain carries TRBV20-1 and TRBJ1-6, with 7 bases identical to TRBD1. V gave up 0 bases and J gave up 14 bases; unmatched junction bases: 13. Germline V gene lookup returns CDR1 DFQATT and CDR2 SNEGSKA (reference sequence). This CDR3 region has 15 residues. CDR3: CSARDDGQALSALHF. DNA for the CDR3: TGCAGTGCTAGAGACGATGGACAGGCCCTTTCGGCCCTCCACTTT.

This clonotype was observed a handful of times. This CDR3 reads CASSLVGQGELFF. CDR3 nucleotides: TGTGCCAGCAGTTTAGTCGGACAGGGAGAACTGTTTTTT. The rearrangement links TRBV27 to TRBJ1-4; 8 nucleotides match TRBD1. Per germline, CDR1 MNHEY and CDR2 SMNVEV (reference sequence). The CDR3 runs to 13 residues. The J segment lost 12 bases and the V segment lost 2 bases, leaving 5 bases of the junction unmatched.

V and J are TRBV27 and TRBJ1-2, with 9 bases aligning to TRBD1. CDR3 length equals 14 residues. The germline CDR1 and CDR2 sequences are MNHEY and SMNVEV (reference sequence). The V and J ends lost 3 bases and 6 bases, in that order; junction bases with no gene match: 5. CDR3 sequence (DNA): TGTGCCAGCAGTTTCATAGGACAGGGGAATGGCTACACCTTC. Encoded protein: CASSFIGQGNGYTF.

The rearrangement joins TRBV27 to TRBJ2-5, with TRBD1 identical over 7 bases. The V segment lost 4 bases and the J segment 4 bases; nucleotides outside the gene matches: 6. The CDR3 has 14 amino acids. Germline V CDR1 and CDR2: MNHEY, SMNVEV (reference sequence). This CDR3 reads CASSSGQLGETQYF. The CDR3 DNA reads TGTGCCAGCAGTTCGGGACAGTTGGGAGAGACCCAGTACTTC.

This clonotype was counted a few times. The chain couples TRBV25-1 to TRBJ2-3, with D perhaps being TRBD1 or TRBD2 (5 bases each). The germline V gene encodes CDR1 MGHDK and CDR2 SYGVNS. The CDR3 runs 13 residues. The V and J ends lost 4 bases and 2 bases respectively, with 7 bases between them. The CDR3 DNA reads as TGTGCCAGCAGTGGGGGGTTCACAGATACGCAGTATTTT. This sequence encodes CASSGGFTDTQYF.

This chain joins TRBV19 and TRBJ1-1; 7 positions match TRBD1. Germline CDR1 reads LNHDA; CDR2 reads SQIVND (reference sequence). The junction had 12 bases not matched to a gene; V was cut back by 2 bases and J by 3 bases. There are 17 residues in the CDR3. CDR3 in DNA: TGTGCCAGTAGTATACAGGGGGTGGAAAGGCCGTACACTGAAGCTTTCTTT. Protein sequence: CASSIQGVERPYTEAFF.

This clonotype was detected a few times. This chain connects TRBV19 to TRBJ1-1, with D maybe TRBD1 (5 bases). Germline CDR1 LNHDA, CDR2 SQIVND (reference sequence). This CDR3 spans 15 amino acids. V was cut by 7 bases and J by 1 base, with 16 bases left in between. This chain's CDR3 is CASTFPETANTEAFF. CDR3 bases: TGTGCCAGTACCTTCCCGGAGACAGCGAACACTGAAGCTTTCTTT. Looking up the rest from reference TRBV19 and TRBJ1-1 gives the full variable domain: DGGITQSPKYLFRKEGQNVTLSCEQNLNHDAMYWYRQDPGQGLRLIYYSQIVNDFQKGDIAEGYSVSREKKESFPLTVTSAQKNPTAFYLCASTFPETANTEAFFGQGTRLTVV.

The chain is built from TRBV9 and TRBJ1-3; D may be TRBD1 (5 bases). V lost 0 bases and J 2 bases, leaving 15 bases between the germline ends. CDR3 length: 17 amino acids. CDR1 and CDR2 from the germline V gene are SGDLS and YYNGEE. The CDR3 loop is CASSVERGRLAGNTIYF. CDR3 DNA: TGTGCCAGCAGCGTAGAGCGGGGCCGGTTGGCTGGAAACACCATATATTTT. The complete variable domain, with remaining parts taken from reference TRBV9 and TRBJ1-3, reads DSGVTQTPKHLITATGQRVTLRCSPRSGDLSVYWYQQSLDQGLQFLIQYYNGEERAKGNILERFSAQQFPDLHSELNLSSLELGDSALYFCASSVERGRLAGNTIYFGEGSWLTVV.

This chain connects TRBV9 to TRBJ1-2; TRBD1 matches at 11 bases. Germline values: CDR1 SGDLS, CDR2 YYNGEE. V trimming: 0 bases; J trimming: 5 bases; junction bases outside the gene matches: 3. This CDR3 region has 15 residues. This CDR3 is CASSVAGTGGYGYTF. CDR3 nucleotides: TGTGCCAGCAGCGTAGCCGGGACAGGGGGGTATGGCTACACCTTC. The full variable domain, completed using reference TRBV9 and TRBJ1-2, is DSGVTQTPKHLITATGQRVTLRCSPRSGDLSVYWYQQSLDQGLQFLIQYYNGEERAKGNILERFSAQQFPDLHSELNLSSLELGDSALYFCASSVAGTGGYGYTFGSGTRLTVV.